This paragraph reports one T cell receptor (beta chain). Germline V gene lookup returns CDR1 MNHEY and CDR2 SVGAGI. CDR3 length: 16 amino acids. V was clipped by 0 bases and J by 4 bases; unmatched bases: 9. The sample comes from a study of T cell changes during pregnancy in multiple sclerosis. Clones were sequenced by immunoSEQ multiplex PCR, and TCRdb holds only the in-frame ones, with some missing. The data contain about 86,000 clones, approximately 90% of them seen just once; the ten biggest clones take up around 1.8%. This TCR derives from a female donor in good health, enrolled as a control in a pregnancy study. The specimen comprised peripheral blood, sampled in the first trimester of pregnancy. The chain employs TRBV6-5 and TRBJ2-7, with 7 nucleotides matching TRBD1. CDR3 protein: CASSYSPGQPSYEQYF. The CDR3 DNA reads as TGTGCCAGCAGTTACTCTCCGGGACAGCCATCATACGAGCAGTACTTC.